A selection of T cell receptor beta chains follows, all from one sample in a study of T cell changes during pregnancy in multiple sclerosis. Assay used: immunoSEQ multiplex PCR; TCRdb lists only in-frame clones, some missing. The data show 70,000 to 95,000 clones, around 93% seen once. This specimen consisted of peripheral blood, obtained in the second trimester of pregnancy. The receptors originated from a female donor in good health, enrolled as a control in a pregnancy study. Each CDR3 is given with its conserved first and last residue. Each record gives: clone size, D gene, J gene, V gene, CDR3 length, CDR3 protein. The D gene is left open where the match is weak. Size is omitted from some rows. Given values are once, few, many or a class for expanded clones.

clone_size: NA; d_call: TRBD2; j_call: TRBJ2-1; v_call: TRBV9; cdr3_length: 18; cdr3_aa: CASSPRGAPTTSYNEQFF
clone_size: NA; d_call: NA; j_call: TRBJ1-1; v_call: TRBV6-9; cdr3_length: 18; cdr3_aa: CASSYSNLGDRKYTEAFF
clone_size: once; d_call: NA; j_call: TRBJ1-5; v_call: TRBV6-4; cdr3_length: 16; cdr3_aa: CASSGKDTVSNQPQHF
clone_size: NA; d_call: TRBD2; j_call: TRBJ2-5; v_call: TRBV13; cdr3_length: 16; cdr3_aa: CASSRRGGPSVETQYF
clone_size: NA; d_call: TRBD2; j_call: TRBJ2-5; v_call: TRBV4-3; cdr3_length: 15; cdr3_aa: CASSQSVGEGETQYF
clone_size: NA; d_call: TRBD1; j_call: TRBJ2-1; v_call: TRBV7-3; cdr3_length: 17; cdr3_aa: CASSLVSVGTGLNEQFF
clone_size: NA; d_call: NA; j_call: TRBJ1-1; v_call: TRBV11-3; cdr3_length: 13; cdr3_aa: CASSLGVLTEAFF
clone_size: NA; d_call: TRBD1; j_call: TRBJ2-5; v_call: TRBV4-1; cdr3_length: 14; cdr3_aa: CASSPRTGKETQYF
clone_size: NA; d_call: TRBD1; j_call: TRBJ2-7; v_call: TRBV4-2; cdr3_length: 16; cdr3_aa: CASSQDYGTGDYEQYF
clone_size: few; d_call: TRBD1; j_call: TRBJ1-6; v_call: TRBV10-3; cdr3_length: 13; cdr3_aa: CAIRGDRDSPLHF
clone_size: NA; d_call: NA; j_call: TRBJ1-2; v_call: TRBV27; cdr3_length: 14; cdr3_aa: CASSKSRGPYGYTF
clone_size: NA; d_call: NA; j_call: TRBJ1-1; v_call: TRBV7-8; cdr3_length: 15; cdr3_aa: CASSFTDSVNTEAFF
clone_size: NA; d_call: TRBD1; j_call: TRBJ1-2; v_call: TRBV19; cdr3_length: 15; cdr3_aa: CASTLGQATNYGYTF
clone_size: NA; d_call: TRBD1; j_call: TRBJ1-4; v_call: TRBV7-2; cdr3_length: 18; cdr3_aa: CASSLYLLTGGANEKLFF
clone_size: NA; d_call: NA; j_call: TRBJ2-3; v_call: TRBV27; cdr3_length: 12; cdr3_aa: CASSTFTDTQYF
clone_size: NA; d_call: TRBD2; j_call: TRBJ2-7; v_call: TRBV6-5; cdr3_length: 15; cdr3_aa: CASTTLAGGLYEQYF
clone_size: once; d_call: NA; j_call: TRBJ1-4; v_call: TRBV7-9; cdr3_length: 14; cdr3_aa: CASSLVGVREKLFF
clone_size: NA; d_call: NA; j_call: TRBJ1-2; v_call: TRBV4-3; cdr3_length: 15; cdr3_aa: CASTPGRASFGGYTF
clone_size: NA; d_call: NA; j_call: TRBJ1-1; v_call: TRBV27; cdr3_length: 10; cdr3_aa: CASRGTEAFF
clone_size: NA; d_call: NA; j_call: TRBJ1-2; v_call: TRBV30; cdr3_length: 12; cdr3_aa: CAWSPTDTLGTF
clone_size: NA; d_call: NA; j_call: TRBJ1-1; v_call: TRBV19; cdr3_length: 14; cdr3_aa: CATREGLLNTEAFF
clone_size: once; d_call: TRBD2; j_call: TRBJ2-7; v_call: TRBV5-1; cdr3_length: 17; cdr3_aa: CASSLAGRSGGAYEQYF
clone_size: NA; d_call: NA; j_call: TRBJ1-1; v_call: TRBV5-4; cdr3_length: 15; cdr3_aa: CASRLDIYMNTEAFF
clone_size: NA; d_call: NA; j_call: TRBJ2-5; v_call: TRBV5-1; cdr3_length: 14; cdr3_aa: CASSSGHIQETQYF
clone_size: NA; d_call: TRBD2; j_call: TRBJ2-3; v_call: TRBV9; cdr3_length: 20; cdr3_aa: CASSVGFSGGSRGLTDTQYF
clone_size: few; d_call: TRBD1; j_call: TRBJ1-5; v_call: TRBV2; cdr3_length: 14; cdr3_aa: CASSLTGDGRPQHF
clone_size: once; d_call: NA; j_call: TRBJ1-3; v_call: TRBV6-5; cdr3_length: 14; cdr3_aa: CASSPQGSGNTIYF
clone_size: NA; d_call: NA; j_call: TRBJ1-1; v_call: TRBV29-1; cdr3_length: 15; cdr3_aa: CSVDELGGRNTEAFF
clone_size: NA; d_call: NA; j_call: TRBJ2-7; v_call: TRBV2; cdr3_length: 12; cdr3_aa: CASSVGGYEQYF
clone_size: few; d_call: TRBD1; j_call: TRBJ1-6; v_call: TRBV7-9; cdr3_length: 15; cdr3_aa: CASSLMDRLYSPLHF
clone_size: NA; d_call: NA; j_call: TRBJ1-1; v_call: TRBV19; cdr3_length: 15; cdr3_aa: CASSRFRDKNTEAFF
clone_size: NA; d_call: TRBD2; j_call: TRBJ2-1; v_call: TRBV6-1; cdr3_length: 15; cdr3_aa: CASKELAGGFGEQFF
clone_size: NA; d_call: NA; j_call: TRBJ1-5; v_call: TRBV5-4; cdr3_length: 14; cdr3_aa: CASSFWGGDQPQHF
clone_size: NA; d_call: NA; j_call: TRBJ1-4; v_call: TRBV6-1; cdr3_length: 11; cdr3_aa: CASSELLELFF
clone_size: NA; d_call: NA; j_call: TRBJ2-1; v_call: TRBV7-8; cdr3_length: 14; cdr3_aa: CASSLAGGSHEQFF
clone_size: NA; d_call: NA; j_call: TRBJ1-1; v_call: TRBV30; cdr3_length: 13; cdr3_aa: CAWSSQLNTEAFF
clone_size: NA; d_call: TRBD1; j_call: TRBJ1-1; v_call: TRBV5-4; cdr3_length: 15; cdr3_aa: CASSLDRGSGTEAFF
clone_size: NA; d_call: TRBD2; j_call: TRBJ2-1; v_call: TRBV7-6; cdr3_length: 15; cdr3_aa: CASSLGLAGVNEQFF
clone_size: NA; d_call: NA; j_call: TRBJ2-7; v_call: TRBV30; cdr3_length: 14; cdr3_aa: CAWRPLRDSHEQYF
clone_size: NA; d_call: TRBD2; j_call: TRBJ2-3; v_call: TRBV30; cdr3_length: 14; cdr3_aa: CAGRAGGISDTQYF
clone_size: NA; d_call: NA; j_call: TRBJ1-5; v_call: TRBV6-1; cdr3_length: 15; cdr3_aa: CASSGDWVNDQPQHF
clone_size: once; d_call: TRBD2; j_call: TRBJ2-7; v_call: TRBV7-9; cdr3_length: 14; cdr3_aa: CASSPGLAGNEQYF
clone_size: NA; d_call: TRBD2; j_call: TRBJ2-3; v_call: TRBV7-3; cdr3_length: 15; cdr3_aa: CASSFGLAGTDTQYF
clone_size: NA; d_call: TRBD1; j_call: TRBJ2-7; v_call: TRBV18; cdr3_length: 15; cdr3_aa: CASSPGTGELGEQYF
clone_size: NA; d_call: NA; j_call: TRBJ2-4; v_call: TRBV7-9; cdr3_length: 12; cdr3_aa: CASSLQAGIQYF
clone_size: NA; d_call: TRBD2; j_call: TRBJ2-1; v_call: TRBV11-1; cdr3_length: 13; cdr3_aa: CASSPGLAGEQFF
clone_size: NA; d_call: NA; j_call: TRBJ2-2; v_call: TRBV27; cdr3_length: 17; cdr3_aa: CASSSISRVKYSGELFF
clone_size: NA; d_call: TRBD2; j_call: TRBJ2-3; v_call: TRBV7-3; cdr3_length: 16; cdr3_aa: CASSLSLAGGLDTQYF
clone_size: NA; d_call: NA; j_call: TRBJ2-2; v_call: TRBV30; cdr3_length: 13; cdr3_aa: CASTGPNTGELFF
clone_size: NA; d_call: NA; j_call: TRBJ1-5; v_call: TRBV27; cdr3_length: 18; cdr3_aa: CASSPTGAHAGGYQPQHF
clone_size: once; d_call: NA; j_call: TRBJ2-1; v_call: TRBV29-1; cdr3_length: 17; cdr3_aa: CSVDLTARGPNYNEQFF
clone_size: NA; d_call: TRBD1; j_call: TRBJ2-3; v_call: TRBV12-5; cdr3_length: 16; cdr3_aa: CASGLGTGGATDTQYF
clone_size: once; d_call: NA; j_call: TRBJ1-1; v_call: TRBV11-2; cdr3_length: 13; cdr3_aa: CASSLGGGVEAFF
clone_size: NA; d_call: NA; j_call: TRBJ1-4; v_call: TRBV30; cdr3_length: 20; cdr3_aa: CAWSRSRVGGSLGYNEKLFF
clone_size: NA; d_call: TRBD2; j_call: TRBJ2-5; v_call: TRBV30; cdr3_length: 15; cdr3_aa: CATSPGGRPPGTQYF
clone_size: NA; d_call: NA; j_call: TRBJ1-2; v_call: TRBV5-1; cdr3_length: 12; cdr3_aa: CASTREGYGYTF
clone_size: NA; d_call: NA; j_call: TRBJ1-2; v_call: TRBV6-1; cdr3_length: 15; cdr3_aa: CASSEALQISYGYTF
clone_size: NA; d_call: NA; j_call: TRBJ1-6; v_call: TRBV7-3; cdr3_length: 15; cdr3_aa: CASSLNGIPNSPLHF
clone_size: NA; d_call: NA; j_call: TRBJ1-5; v_call: TRBV6-1; cdr3_length: 13; cdr3_aa: CASAATDNQPQHF
clone_size: NA; d_call: TRBD1; j_call: TRBJ1-6; v_call: TRBV4-1; cdr3_length: 18; cdr3_aa: CASSQGPLQGANNSPLHF